What follows are 20 T cell receptor beta chains derived from one specimen sequenced in a study of CD8+ T cells in alopecia areata. Treatment given: oral pan-JAK inhibitor, 5-10 mg twice daily. RNA was isolated and reverse transcribed to cDNA, the sequencing template. Produced via immunoSEQ multiplex PCR; TCRdb's table is partial and in-frame only. The sample includes 200,000 to 250,000 clones, around two fifths of them seen just once. The input for sequencing was CD4+ T cells sorted from blood, taken at roughly week 30, from a patient treated with tofacitinib. The receptors shown here come from a human donor with alopecia areata.

This clone was seen only a few times. The chain employs TRBV18 and TRBJ1-2, with 7 bases identical to TRBD1. This CDR3 comprises 13 residues. Germline values: CDR1 KGHSH, CDR2 LQKENI. With 1 base clipped from V and 6 bases from J, the junction kept 2 bases outside the gene matches. As DNA, the CDR3 is TGTGCCAGCTCACCACAAACAGGGGATGGCTACACCTTC. It specifies CASSPQTGDGYTF.

The gene calls are TRBV29-1 and TRBJ2-5; D is perhaps TRBD1 (6 bases). The CDR3 is made up of 13 amino acids. The V gene lost 6 bases and the J gene lost 0 bases, with 11 bases spanning the gap. Germline CDR1 reads SQVTM; CDR2 reads ANQGSEA. CDR3 sequence: CSVTTGNQETQYF. The CDR3 DNA follows: TGCAGCGTCACTACAGGGAACCAAGAGACCCAGTACTTC. Filled out from reference TRBV29-1 and TRBJ2-5, the complete variable domain reads SAVISQKPSRDICQRGTSLTIQCQVDSQVTMMFWYRQQPGQSLTLIATANQGSEATYESGFVIDKFPISRPNLTFSTLTVSNMSPEDSSIYLCSVTTGNQETQYFGPGTRLLVL.

This chain uses TRBV6-6 with TRBJ2-2; TRBD1 matches 7 bases. This CDR3 contains 16 residues. The germline V gene encodes CDR1 MNHNY and CDR2 SVGAGI (reference sequence). The J segment lost 4 bases and the V segment lost 4 bases, leaving 9 bases of the junction unmatched. CDR3 residues: CASSFQRQGRTGELFF. CDR3 DNA: TGTGCCAGCAGTTTCCAGAGACAGGGCCGCACCGGGGAGCTGTTTTTT.

The rearrangement joins TRBV23-1 to TRBJ1-2, with a possible D match to TRBD1 (6 bases). TRBV23-1 is known as an ORF, though its function is uncertain. The CDR3 runs 13 residues. With 8 bases removed from V and 1 base from J, the gap between germline ends came to 11 bases. CDR3 region: CASRGRLNYGYTF. The CDR3 DNA reads as TGCGCCAGCCGGGGGCGGCTTAACTATGGCTACACCTTC.

This clone has a count of ten or more. The chain links TRBV27 to TRBJ1-2, with a possible D match to TRBD1 (5 bases). Trimming removed 1 base at V and 0 bases at J, with 15 bases between. The germline gives CDR1 MNHEY, CDR2 SMNVEV (reference sequence). The CDR3 loop spans 17 amino acids. CDR3 sequence reads: CASSLYGRGGPNYGYTF. For the CDR3, the DNA is TGTGCCAGCAGTTTATATGGGAGGGGAGGCCCTAACTATGGCTACACCTTC.

The J gene is TRBJ1-1, the V gene TRBV7-3; D remains ambiguous. There are 12 residues in the CDR3. The germline CDR1 and CDR2 sequences are SGHTA and FQGTGA. Trimming stripped 5 bases from V and 7 bases from J, with 11 bases between. CDR3 in DNA: TGTGCCAGCAGCCCCGCCGCAGGTGAAGCTTTCTTT. Amino acid sequence: CASSPAAGEAFF.

This rearrangement joins TRBV9 to TRBJ1-4; 8 nucleotides line up with TRBD1. V shed 4 bases, J shed 5 bases, and the junction held 7 bases outside the gene matches. CDR1 is SGDLS and CDR2 is YYNGEE in the germline V gene. The CDR3 runs to 15 residues. CDR3 sequence reads: CASSFGRQGNEKLFF. CDR3 coding DNA: TGTGCCAGCAGCTTCGGAAGACAGGGGAATGAAAAACTGTTTTTT.

This chain links TRBV4-1 with TRBJ2-2; possible D gene TRBD2, 6 bases. The V gene lost 3 bases and the J gene lost 4 bases, with 15 bases spanning the gap. The CDR3 is 16 residues long. Germline V lookup: CDR1 MGHRA, CDR2 YSYEKL. The CDR3 spells CASSHTFGGVTGELFF. The CDR3 DNA is TGCGCCAGCAGCCACACCTTCGGGGGAGTCACCGGGGAGCTGTTTTTT.

In this sample, this clone turned up a few times. The chain employs TRBV5-1 and TRBJ2-6, with D uncertain. The CDR3 consists of 15 residues. Trimming took 5 bases from V and 1 from J, leaving 10 bases between them. CDR1 SGHRS and CDR2 YFSETQ come from the germline V gene. In DNA, the CDR3 is TGCGCCAGCAGAACCGTTGGGTCTGGGGCCAACGTCCTGACTTTC. This encodes CASRTVGSGANVLTF.

The gene calls are TRBV18 and TRBJ2-4, with 10 bases identical to TRBD2. CDR1 is KGHSH and CDR2 is LQKENI in the germline V gene. The CDR3 is made up of 16 amino acids. V shed 0 bases and J 3 bases; nucleotides not matched to a gene: 2. CDR3 sequence reads: CASSPPSGRFKNIQYF. In DNA form, the CDR3 reads TGTGCCAGCTCACCACCTAGCGGGAGGTTCAAAAACATTCAGTACTTC.

This clone was seen a handful of times. This rearrangement joins TRBV5-4 to TRBJ2-2; 12 bases match TRBD2. CDR1 SGHNT and CDR2 YYREEE come from the germline V gene (reference sequence). The V and J ends lost 5 bases and 6 bases, in that order; junction bases with no gene match: 5. The CDR3 sequence is 15 residues long. This CDR3 reads CASSSPSGGAGELFF. The DNA for the CDR3 is TGTGCCAGCAGTTCCCCTAGCGGGGGGGCCGGGGAGCTGTTTTTT.

This chain links TRBV14 with TRBJ2-7, with a tentative D call TRBD1 (6 bases). Germline assignment: CDR1 SGHDN and CDR2 FVKESK. The germline V and J ends were trimmed by 3 bases and 7 bases, with 19 bases remaining between them. The CDR3 sequence is 15 residues long. The CDR3 here is CASSHQGQSSGEQYF. The CDR3 nucleotides read TGTGCCAGCAGCCACCAGGGACAATCCTCGGGGGAGCAGTACTTC.

V usage is TRBV18 and J usage is TRBJ2-3; TRBD2 is a possible D gene (6 bases). Germline V gives CDR1 KGHSH, CDR2 LQKENI. The V end lost 3 bases, the J end lost 5 bases, and 18 bases lay between the germline ends. The CDR3 covers 16 residues. This CDR3 is CASSPVAGSGGDTQYF. The DNA of the CDR3 is TGTGCCAGCTCACCGGTCGCGGGAAGTGGGGGAGATACGCAGTATTTT. The complete variable domain, with remaining parts taken from reference TRBV18 and TRBJ2-3, reads NAGVMQNPRHLVRRRGQEARLRCSPMKGHSHVYWYRQLPEEGLKFMVYLQKENIIDESGMPKERFSAEFPKEGPSILRIQQVVRGDSAAYFCASSPVAGSGGDTQYFGPGTRLTVL.

This clone was observed a handful of times. This could be a read error, since a much larger clone is one nucleotide away. The chain uses TRBV4-2 and TRBJ2-3; the D is unclear. Trimming removed 1 base from V and 6 bases from J, with 8 bases in between. The CDR3 extends over 13 amino acids. Per germline, CDR1 LGHNA and CDR2 YNFKEQ. CDR3 in DNA: TGTGCCAGCAGCCAAGCGGGTGCGGATACGCAGTATTTT. This encodes CASSQAGADTQYF.

The V gene is TRBV30, the J gene TRBJ1-1, with D tentatively TRBD1 (6 bases). The CDR3 totals 11 residues. Trimming stripped 3 bases from V and 6 bases from J, with 8 bases between. Germline CDR1 and CDR2: GTSNPN and SVGIG (reference sequence). CDR3 in amino acids: CAWRDSPEAFF. CDR3 DNA sequence: TGTGCCTGGAGGGACAGCCCTGAAGCTTTCTTT.

The chain couples TRBV5-6 to TRBJ1-6; D is perhaps TRBD1 (6 bases). The germline CDR1 and CDR2 sequences are SGHDT and YYEEEE. The CDR3 extends over 11 amino acids. With 3 bases removed from V and 16 bases from J, the gap between germline ends came to 11 bases. DNA of the CDR3: TGTGCCAGCAGCTACGGACAGAGTCTCCACTTT. Translating it yields CASSYGQSLHF.

The V gene is TRBV2, the J gene TRBJ1-1, with a tentative D call TRBD1 (5 bases). CDR3 length: 17 residues. The V end lost 4 bases, the J end lost 0 bases, and 18 bases lay between the germline ends. Germline V lookup: CDR1 SNHLY, CDR2 FYNNEI. Here the CDR3 reads CASSVDRPRALNTEAFF. CDR3 sequence (DNA): TGTGCCAGCAGTGTAGACCGCCCCAGGGCGTTGAACACTGAAGCTTTCTTT.

This clone turned up a few times. The gene calls are TRBV27 and TRBJ2-6, with D possibly TRBD1 on 6 matching bases. CDR1 is MNHEY and CDR2 is SMNVEV in the germline V gene (reference sequence). The CDR3 loop spans 15 amino acids. Trimming cost V 6 bases and J 0 bases, with 9 bases left between them. The CDR3: CASSLQGSGANVLTF. The CDR3 bases are TGTGCCAGCAGCCTACAGGGCTCTGGGGCCAACGTCCTGACTTTC. The variable domain in full, completed from reference TRBV27 and TRBJ2-6, reads EAQVTQNPRYLITVTGKKLTVTCSQNMNHEYMSWYRQDPGLGLRQIYYSMNVEVTDKGDVPEGYKVSRKEKRNFPLILESPSPNQTSLYFCASSLQGSGANVLTFGAGSRLTVL.

This clone has a handful of counts. The chain carries TRBV19 and TRBJ2-1; D is possibly TRBD1 (6 bases). The germline V and J ends were trimmed by 10 bases and 5 bases, with 15 bases remaining between them. The V gene's germline CDR1 is LNHDA and CDR2 SQIVND (reference sequence). The CDR3 is 13 amino acids. The CDR3 region has the DNA TGTGCCACCCTGACAGGCCTACACAATGAGCAGTTCTTC. Translated: CATLTGLHNEQFF.

This rearrangement joins TRBV6-4 to TRBJ2-6; D perhaps matches TRBD2 (5 bases). The length of the CDR3 is 14 residues. V lost 8 bases to trimming and J lost 2 bases, with 10 bases between them. CDR1 is MRHNA, CDR2 SNTAGT, per germline. The CDR3 DNA follows: TGTGCCAGCTCACTCGGGGCTGGGGCCAACGTCCTGACTTTC. It translates to CASSLGAGANVLTF.